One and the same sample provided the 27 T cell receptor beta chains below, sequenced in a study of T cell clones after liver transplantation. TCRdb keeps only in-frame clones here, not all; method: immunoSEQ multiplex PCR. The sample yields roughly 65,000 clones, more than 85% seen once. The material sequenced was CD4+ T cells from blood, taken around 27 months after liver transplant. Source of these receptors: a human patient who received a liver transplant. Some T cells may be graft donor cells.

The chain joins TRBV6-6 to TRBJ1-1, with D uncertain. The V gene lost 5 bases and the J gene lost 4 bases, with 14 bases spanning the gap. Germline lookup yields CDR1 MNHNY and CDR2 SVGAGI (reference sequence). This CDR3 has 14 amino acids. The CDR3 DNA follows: TGTGCCAGCAGTCGTAAGTTCGTGGGCACTGAAGCTTTCTTT. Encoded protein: CASSRKFVGTEAFF.

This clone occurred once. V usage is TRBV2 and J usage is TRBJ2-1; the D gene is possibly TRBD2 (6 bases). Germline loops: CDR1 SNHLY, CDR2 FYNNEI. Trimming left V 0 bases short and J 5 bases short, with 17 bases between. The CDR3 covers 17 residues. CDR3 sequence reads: CASSEALPGDPHNEQFF. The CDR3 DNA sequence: TGTGCCAGCAGTGAAGCGCTTCCGGGGGACCCCCACAATGAGCAGTTCTTC.

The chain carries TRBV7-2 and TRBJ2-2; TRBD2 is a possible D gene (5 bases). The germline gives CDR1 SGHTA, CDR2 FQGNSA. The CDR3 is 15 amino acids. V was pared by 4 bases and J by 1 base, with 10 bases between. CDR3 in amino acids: CASSSHSGNTGELFF. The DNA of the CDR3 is TGTGCCAGCAGCTCCCACAGCGGGAACACCGGGGAGCTGTTTTTT.

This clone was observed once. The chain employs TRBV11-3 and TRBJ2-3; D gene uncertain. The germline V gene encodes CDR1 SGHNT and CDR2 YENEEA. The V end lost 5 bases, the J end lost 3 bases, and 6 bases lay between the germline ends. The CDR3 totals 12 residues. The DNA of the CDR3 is TGTGCCAGCAGCAGTTATACAGATACGCAGTATTTT. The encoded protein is CASSSYTDTQYF.

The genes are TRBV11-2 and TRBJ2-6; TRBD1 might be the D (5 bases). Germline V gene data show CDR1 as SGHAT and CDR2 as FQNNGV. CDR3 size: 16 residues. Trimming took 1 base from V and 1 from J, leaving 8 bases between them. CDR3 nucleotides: TGTGCCAGCAGCTTAGTCAGGGCGTCTGGGGCCAACGTCCTGACTTTC. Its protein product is CASSLVRASGANVLTF.

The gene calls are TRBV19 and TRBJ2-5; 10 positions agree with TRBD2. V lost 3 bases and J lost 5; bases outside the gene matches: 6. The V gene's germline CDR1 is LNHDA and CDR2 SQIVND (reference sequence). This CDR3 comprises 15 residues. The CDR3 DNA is TGTGCCAGTAGTATCCTAGCGGGAGTCCGGGAGACCCAGTACTTC. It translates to CASSILAGVRETQYF.

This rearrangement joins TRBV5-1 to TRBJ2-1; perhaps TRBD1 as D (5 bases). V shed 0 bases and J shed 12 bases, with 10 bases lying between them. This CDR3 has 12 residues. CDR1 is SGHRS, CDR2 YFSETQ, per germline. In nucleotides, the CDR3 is TGCGCCAGCAGCTTGGGGGGCGTCTGGCAGTTCTTC. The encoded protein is CASSLGGVWQFF.

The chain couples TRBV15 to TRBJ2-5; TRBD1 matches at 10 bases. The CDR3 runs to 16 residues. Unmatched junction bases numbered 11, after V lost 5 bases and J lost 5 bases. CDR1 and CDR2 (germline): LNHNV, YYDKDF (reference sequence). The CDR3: CATSDRDRGLSETQYF. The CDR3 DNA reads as TGTGCCACCAGCGACAGGGACAGGGGATTATCGGAGACCCAGTACTTC.

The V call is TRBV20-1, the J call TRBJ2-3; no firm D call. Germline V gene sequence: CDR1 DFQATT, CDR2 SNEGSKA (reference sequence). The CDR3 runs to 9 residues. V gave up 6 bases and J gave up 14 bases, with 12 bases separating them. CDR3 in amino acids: CSADPKWYF. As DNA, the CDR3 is TGCAGTGCGGACCCAAAGTGGTATTTT.

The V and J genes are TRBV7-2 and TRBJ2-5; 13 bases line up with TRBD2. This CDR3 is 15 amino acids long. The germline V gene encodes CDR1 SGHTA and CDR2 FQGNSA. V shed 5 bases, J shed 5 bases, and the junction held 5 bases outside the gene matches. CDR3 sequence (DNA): TGTGCCAGCAGCCGGACTAGCGGGAGCTGGGAGACCCAGTACTTC. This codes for CASSRTSGSWETQYF. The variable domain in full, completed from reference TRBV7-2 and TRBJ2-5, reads GAGVSQSPSNKVTEKGKDVELRCDPISGHTALYWYRQSLGQGLEFLIYFQGNSAPDKSGLPSDRFSAERTGGSVSTLTIQRTQQEDSAVYLCASSRTSGSWETQYFGPGTRLLVL.

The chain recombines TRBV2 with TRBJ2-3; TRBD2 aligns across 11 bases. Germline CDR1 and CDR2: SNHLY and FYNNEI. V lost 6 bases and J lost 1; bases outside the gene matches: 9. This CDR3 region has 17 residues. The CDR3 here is CASSDALAGVGTDTQYF. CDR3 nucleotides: TGTGCCAGCAGCGACGCACTAGCGGGAGTGGGCACAGATACGCAGTATTTT.

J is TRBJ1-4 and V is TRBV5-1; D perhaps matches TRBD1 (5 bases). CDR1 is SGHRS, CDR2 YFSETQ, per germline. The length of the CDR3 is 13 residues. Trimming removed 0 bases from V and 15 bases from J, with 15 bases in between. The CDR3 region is CASSLAPGGLLFF. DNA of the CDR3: TGCGCCAGCAGCTTGGCCCCTGGGGGTCTATTGTTTTTT.

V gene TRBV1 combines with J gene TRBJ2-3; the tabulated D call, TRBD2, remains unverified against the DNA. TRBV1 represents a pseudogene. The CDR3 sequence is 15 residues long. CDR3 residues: CTSSQLLRETDTQYF. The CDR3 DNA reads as TGCACCAGCAGCCAACTCCTGCGGGAGACAGATACGCAGTATTTT.

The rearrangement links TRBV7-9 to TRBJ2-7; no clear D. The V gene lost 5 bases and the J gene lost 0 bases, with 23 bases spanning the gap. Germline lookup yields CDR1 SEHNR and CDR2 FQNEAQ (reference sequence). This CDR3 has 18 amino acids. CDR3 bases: TGTGCCAGCAGCCCAGGTGGGGTGGTGGGCCAAATCTCCTACGAGCAGTACTTC. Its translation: CASSPGGVVGQISYEQYF.

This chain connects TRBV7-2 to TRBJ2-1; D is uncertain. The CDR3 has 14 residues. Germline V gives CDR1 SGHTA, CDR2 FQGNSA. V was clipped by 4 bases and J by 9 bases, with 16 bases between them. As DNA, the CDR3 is TGTGCCAGCAGCTCCCAAGCTACCAGTGGTGAGCAGTTCTTC. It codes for CASSSQATSGEQFF.

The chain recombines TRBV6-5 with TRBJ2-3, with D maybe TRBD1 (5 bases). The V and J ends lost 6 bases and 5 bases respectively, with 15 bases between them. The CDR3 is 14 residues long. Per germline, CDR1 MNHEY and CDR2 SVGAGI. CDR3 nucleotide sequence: TGTGCCAGCAGACCTAGAATCCAGGGAGATACGCAGTATTTT. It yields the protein CASRPRIQGDTQYF.

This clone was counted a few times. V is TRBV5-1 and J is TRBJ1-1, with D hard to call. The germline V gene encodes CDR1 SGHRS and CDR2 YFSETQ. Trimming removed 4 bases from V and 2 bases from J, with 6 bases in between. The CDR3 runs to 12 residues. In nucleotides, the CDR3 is TGCGCCAGCAGCAGGATTAACACTGAAGCTTTCTTT. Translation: CASSRINTEAFF.

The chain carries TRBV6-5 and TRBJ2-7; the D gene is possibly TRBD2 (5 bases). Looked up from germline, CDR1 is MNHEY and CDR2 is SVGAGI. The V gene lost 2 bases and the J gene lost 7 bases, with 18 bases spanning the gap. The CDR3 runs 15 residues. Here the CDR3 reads CASSYIGSPPNEQYF. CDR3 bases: TGTGCCAGCAGTTACATAGGGAGCCCTCCTAATGAGCAGTACTTC.

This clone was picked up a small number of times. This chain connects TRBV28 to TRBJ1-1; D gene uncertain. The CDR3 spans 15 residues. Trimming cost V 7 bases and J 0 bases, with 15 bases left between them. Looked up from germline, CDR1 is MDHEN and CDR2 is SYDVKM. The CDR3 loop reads CASTMIGRMNTEAFF. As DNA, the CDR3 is TGTGCCAGCACGATGATCGGGCGTATGAACACTGAAGCTTTCTTT.

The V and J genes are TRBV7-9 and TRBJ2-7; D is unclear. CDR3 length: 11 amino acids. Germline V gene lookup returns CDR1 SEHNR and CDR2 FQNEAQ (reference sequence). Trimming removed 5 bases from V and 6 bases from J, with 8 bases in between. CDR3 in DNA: TGTGCCAGCAGCCTAGGGCCCGAGCAGTACTTC. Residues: CASSLGPEQYF.

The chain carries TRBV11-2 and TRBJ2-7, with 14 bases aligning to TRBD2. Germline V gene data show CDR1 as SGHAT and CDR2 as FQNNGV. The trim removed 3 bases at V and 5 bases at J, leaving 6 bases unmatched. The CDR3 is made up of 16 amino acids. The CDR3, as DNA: TGTGCCAGCAGCTTCCTCCGGACTAGCGGGAGGAACGAGCAGTACTTC. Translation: CASSFLRTSGRNEQYF.

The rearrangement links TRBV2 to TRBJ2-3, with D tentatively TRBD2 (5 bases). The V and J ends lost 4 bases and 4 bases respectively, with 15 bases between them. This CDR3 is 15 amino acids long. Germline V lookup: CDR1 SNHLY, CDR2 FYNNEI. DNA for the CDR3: TGTGCCAGCAGTGTGGTAGCGAATAGCCCAGATACGCAGTATTTT. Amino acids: CASSVVANSPDTQYF.

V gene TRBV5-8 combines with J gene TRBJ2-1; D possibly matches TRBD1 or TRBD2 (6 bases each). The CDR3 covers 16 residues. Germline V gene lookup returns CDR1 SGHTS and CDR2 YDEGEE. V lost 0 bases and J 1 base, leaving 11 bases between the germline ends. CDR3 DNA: TGTGCCAGCAGCTTGGGCGGGACACAATCCTACAATGAGCAGTTCTTC. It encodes CASSLGGTQSYNEQFF.

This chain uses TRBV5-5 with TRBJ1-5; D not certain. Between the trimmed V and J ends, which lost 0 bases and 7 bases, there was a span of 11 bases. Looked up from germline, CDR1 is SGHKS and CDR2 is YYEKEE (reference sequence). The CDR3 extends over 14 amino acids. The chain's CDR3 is CASSLESGEQPQHF. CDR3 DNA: TGTGCCAGCAGCTTGGAATCCGGGGAACAGCCCCAGCATTTT.

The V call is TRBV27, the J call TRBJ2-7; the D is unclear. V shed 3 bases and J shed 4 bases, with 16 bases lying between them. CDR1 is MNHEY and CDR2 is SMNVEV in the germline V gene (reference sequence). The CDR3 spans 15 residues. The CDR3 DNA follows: TGTGCCAGCAGTTTCGGGCAGCTCTTAGGTTACGAGCAGTACTTC. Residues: CASSFGQLLGYEQYF.

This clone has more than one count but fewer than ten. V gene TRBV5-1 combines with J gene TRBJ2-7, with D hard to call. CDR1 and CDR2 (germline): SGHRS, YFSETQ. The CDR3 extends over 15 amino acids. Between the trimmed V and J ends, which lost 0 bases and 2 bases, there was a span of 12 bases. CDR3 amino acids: CASSLALGSTYEQYF. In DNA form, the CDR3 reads TGCGCCAGCAGCTTGGCCTTGGGCAGCACCTACGAGCAGTACTTC.

The CDR3 DNA is TGTGCCAGCAGTCTTGGAGGACCCCTCTCCTACGAGCAGTACTTC. This codes for CASSLGGPLSYEQYF. The V gene is TRBV28, the J gene TRBJ2-7, with a possible D match to TRBD2 (5 bases). The CDR3 sequence is 15 residues long. CDR1 is MDHEN and CDR2 is SYDVKM in the germline V gene. Trimming removed 5 bases at V and 0 bases at J, with 14 bases between.